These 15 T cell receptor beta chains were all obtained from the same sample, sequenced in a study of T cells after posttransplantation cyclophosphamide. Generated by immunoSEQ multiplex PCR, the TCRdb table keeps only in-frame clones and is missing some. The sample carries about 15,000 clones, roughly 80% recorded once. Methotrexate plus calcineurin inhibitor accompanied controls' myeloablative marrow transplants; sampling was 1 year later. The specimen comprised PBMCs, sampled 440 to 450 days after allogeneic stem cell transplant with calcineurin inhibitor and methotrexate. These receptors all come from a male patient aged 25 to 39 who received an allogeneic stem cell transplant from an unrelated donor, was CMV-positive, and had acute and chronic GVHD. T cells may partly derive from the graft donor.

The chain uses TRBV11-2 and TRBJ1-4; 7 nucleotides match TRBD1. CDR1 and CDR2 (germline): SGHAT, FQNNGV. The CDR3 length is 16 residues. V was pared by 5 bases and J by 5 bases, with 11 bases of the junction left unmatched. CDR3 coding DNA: TGTGCCAGCAGCGTAAATCACAGGGGATCGAATGAAAAACTGTTTTTT. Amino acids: CASSVNHRGSNEKLFF.

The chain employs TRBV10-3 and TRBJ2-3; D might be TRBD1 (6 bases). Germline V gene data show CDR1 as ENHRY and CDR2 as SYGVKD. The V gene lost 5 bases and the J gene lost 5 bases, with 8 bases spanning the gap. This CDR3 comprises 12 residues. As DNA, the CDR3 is TGTGCCATCAGTCTAGGGGGAGATACGCAGTATTTT. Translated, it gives CAISLGGDTQYF.

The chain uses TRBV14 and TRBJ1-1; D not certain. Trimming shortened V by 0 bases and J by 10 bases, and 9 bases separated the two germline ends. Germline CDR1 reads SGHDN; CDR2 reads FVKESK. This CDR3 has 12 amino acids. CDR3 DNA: TGTGCCAGCAGCCAAGATAGGTGGAGAGCTTTCTTT. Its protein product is CASSQDRWRAFF.

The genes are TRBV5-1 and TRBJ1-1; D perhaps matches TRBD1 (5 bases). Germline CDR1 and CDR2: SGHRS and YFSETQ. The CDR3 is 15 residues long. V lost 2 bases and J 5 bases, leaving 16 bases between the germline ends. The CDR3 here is CASSLITGVWTEAFF. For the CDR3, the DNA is TGCGCCAGCAGCTTAATCACGGGGGTGTGGACTGAAGCTTTCTTT.

CDR3 sequence (DNA): TGTGCCAGCGCGGGGTTTCAAGAGACCCAGTACTTC. This codes for CASAGFQETQYF. J is TRBJ2-5 and V is TRBV19; TRBD2 might be the D (6 bases). The CDR3 runs 12 residues. V was pared by 9 bases and J by 2 bases, with 10 bases between. Germline lookup yields CDR1 LNHDA and CDR2 SQIVND (reference sequence). The whole variable domain, filled in from reference TRBV19 and TRBJ2-5, reads DGGITQSPKYLFRKEGQNVTLSCEQNLNHDAMYWYRQDPGQGLRLIYYSQIVNDFQKGDIAEGYSVSREKKESFPLTVTSAQKNPTAFYLCASAGFQETQYFGPGTRLLVL.

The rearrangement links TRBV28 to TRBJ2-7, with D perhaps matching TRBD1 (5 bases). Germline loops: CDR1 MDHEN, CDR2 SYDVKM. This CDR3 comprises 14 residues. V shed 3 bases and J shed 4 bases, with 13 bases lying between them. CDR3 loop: CASSFVQELYEQYF. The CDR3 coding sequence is TGTGCCAGCAGTTTCGTACAGGAGCTGTACGAGCAGTACTTC.

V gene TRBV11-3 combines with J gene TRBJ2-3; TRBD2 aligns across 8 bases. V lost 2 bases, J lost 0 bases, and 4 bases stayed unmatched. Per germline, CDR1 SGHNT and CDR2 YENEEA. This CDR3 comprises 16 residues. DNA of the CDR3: TGTGCCAGCAGCTTAAGGAGCGGGAGTAGCACAGATACGCAGTATTTT. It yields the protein CASSLRSGSSTDTQYF.

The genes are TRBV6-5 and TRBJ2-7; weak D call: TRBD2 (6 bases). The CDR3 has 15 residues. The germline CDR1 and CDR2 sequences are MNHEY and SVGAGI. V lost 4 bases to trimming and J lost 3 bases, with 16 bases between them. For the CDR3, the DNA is TGTGCCAGCAGTTCGCCGAGACTAGGGCACTACGAGCAGTACTTC. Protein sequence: CASSSPRLGHYEQYF.

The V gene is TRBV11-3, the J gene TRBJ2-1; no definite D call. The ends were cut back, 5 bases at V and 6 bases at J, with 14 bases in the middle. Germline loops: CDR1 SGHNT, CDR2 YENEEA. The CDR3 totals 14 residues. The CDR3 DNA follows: TGTGCCAGCAGCCCCTCGGCTGGCGGCAATGAGCAGTTCTTC. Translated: CASSPSAGGNEQFF.

In DNA, the CDR3 is TGCAGTGCTACGGGGTATGGCTACACCTTC. This sequence encodes CSATGYGYTF. V gene TRBV20-1 combines with J gene TRBJ1-2; D is unclear. Per germline, CDR1 DFQATT and CDR2 SNEGSKA (reference sequence). The CDR3 spans 10 residues. V was shortened by 4 bases and J by 5 bases, with 5 bases between the two germline ends.

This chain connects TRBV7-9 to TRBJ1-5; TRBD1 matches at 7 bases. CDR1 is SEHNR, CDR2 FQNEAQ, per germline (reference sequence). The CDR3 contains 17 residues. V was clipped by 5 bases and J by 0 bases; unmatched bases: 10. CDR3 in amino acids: CASSPSTGYYSNQPQHF. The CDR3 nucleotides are TGTGCCAGCAGCCCATCGACAGGGTACTATAGCAATCAGCCCCAGCATTTT. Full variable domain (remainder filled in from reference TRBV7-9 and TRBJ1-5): DTGVSQNPRHKITKRGQNVTFRCDPISEHNRLYWYRQTLGQGPEFLTYFQNEAQLEKSRLLSDRFSAERPKGSFSTLEIQRTEQGDSAMYLCASSPSTGYYSNQPQHFGDGTRLSIL.

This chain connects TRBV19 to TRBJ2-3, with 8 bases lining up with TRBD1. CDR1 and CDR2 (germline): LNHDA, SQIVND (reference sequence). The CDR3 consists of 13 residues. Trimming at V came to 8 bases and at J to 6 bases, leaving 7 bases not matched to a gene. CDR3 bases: TGTGCCAGTCGGACAGGGATTTCTGATACGCAGTATTTT. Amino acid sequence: CASRTGISDTQYF.

For the CDR3, the DNA is TGTGCCAGTAGTCCTCTTATGGAGGGGGGGTACCAAGAGACCCAGTACTTC. Amino acids: CASSPLMEGGYQETQYF. The gene calls are TRBV19 and TRBJ2-5; TRBD2 might be the D (7 bases). This CDR3 region has 17 residues. CDR1 and CDR2 from the germline V gene are LNHDA and SQIVND (reference sequence). Trimming shortened V by 5 bases and J by 0 bases, and 19 bases separated the two germline ends.

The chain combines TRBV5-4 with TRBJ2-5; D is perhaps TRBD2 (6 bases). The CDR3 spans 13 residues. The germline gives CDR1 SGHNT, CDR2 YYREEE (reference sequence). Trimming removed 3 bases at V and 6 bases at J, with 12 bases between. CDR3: CASSYASAKTQYF. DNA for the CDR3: TGTGCCAGCAGCTACGCTAGCGCAAAGACCCAGTACTTC. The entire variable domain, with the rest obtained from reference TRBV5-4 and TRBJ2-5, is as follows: ETGVTQSPTHLIKTRGQQVTLRCSSQSGHNTVSWYQQALGQGPQFIFQYYREEENGRGNFPPRFSGLQFPNYSSELNVNALELDDSALYLCASSYASAKTQYFGPGTRLLVL.

CDR3 residues: CASSLSRQGGYEQYF. The CDR3 DNA reads TGTGCCAGCAGCTTATCCCGACAGGGGGGCTACGAGCAGTACTTC. This chain uses TRBV11-2 with TRBJ2-7; TRBD1 aligns across 9 bases. The germline gives CDR1 SGHAT, CDR2 FQNNGV. The V and J ends lost 2 bases and 3 bases, in that order; junction bases with no gene match: 5. There are 15 residues in the CDR3.